The present T cell receptor (beta chain) was sequenced within a study of T cells after yellow fever vaccination. As concerns this clonotype: The antigen is undetermined.

Germline CDR1 and CDR2: SEHNR and FQNEAQ (reference sequence). Trimming took off 5 bases at V and 9 bases at J, with 16 bases between the two ends. The CDR3 consists of 14 residues. General study results and limits: Detected again after the booster were most primary-vaccination clones, at almost 97% CD4 and nearly 90% CD8.

TCRdb redid the calling of the 5' RACE reads with MiXCR, one entry per CDR3 protein. Of under 700,000 distinct CDR3 sequences in the sample, about a sixth were seen once. The chain carries TRBV7-9 and TRBJ2-2; D is possibly TRBD2 (6 bases). Here the sequenced sample was PBMCs, taken 5 to 6 days after the first yellow fever vaccination. This receptor was obtained from a man between 18 and 35 years old who received the YFV17D yellow fever vaccine. The CDR3 reads CASSRDSVVRELFF. CDR3 nucleotide sequence: TGTGCCAGCAGCCGGGACTCAGTGGTGCGGGAGCTGTTTTTT.